This T cell receptor (beta chain) was observed in a study of HIV-infected patients and healthy controls. Study-level points and caveats: Compared with untreated HIV+ repertoires, healthy controls showed roughly threefold more distinct CDR3s and higher Shannon diversity. No HLA typing of donors was done in this study. Healthy controls shared more CDR3 sequences between individuals than HIV-infected patients did.

All unsorted peripheral T cells were captured because whole blood was used without fractionation. Two fifths of the ten uninfected healthy control donors were sampled twice, around three months apart. Looked up from germline, CDR1 is SGDLS and CDR2 is YYNGEE. The CDR3 is made up of 18 amino acids. V was cut by 4 bases and J by 0 bases, with 21 bases left in between. Reverse transcription used around 500 ng RNA and constant-region primers for alpha and beta. Separate chain-specific third strand synthesis with multiplexing indices produced the alpha and beta libraries. TCRdb passed the 5' RACE reads through MiXCR, listing each CDR3 protein once. Here the sample spans around 21,000 distinct CDR3 sequences, 8.9% being singletons. Ten or more counts support this clonotype. The target antigen is unknown.

This chain connects TRBV9 to TRBJ2-3; D tentatively fits TRBD1 or TRBD2 (5 bases each). Material for sequencing was blood. The TCR originated in an adult in good health. Written as DNA, the CDR3 is TGTGCCAGCAGCACCCGGGGACGGCGCGGCGCTAGCACAGATACGCAGTATTTT. Residues: CASSTRGRRGASTDTQYF.